The 28 T cell receptor beta chains below all came from one sample that was sequenced in a study of OX40 agonist ivuxolimab in advanced cancers. Assay used: immunoSEQ multiplex PCR; TCRdb lists only in-frame clones, some missing. The sample has 50,000 to 65,000 clones, 70% to 90% seen once. The sample here was CD4+ or CD8+ T cells sorted from blood, taken in a trial of the OX40 agonist ivuxolimab. Source of these receptors: an adult with an advanced solid tumor such as melanoma, head and neck, liver or kidney cancer.

The rearrangement joins TRBV10-3 to TRBJ2-3; D perhaps matches TRBD1 (6 bases). There are 15 residues in the CDR3. Trimming cost V 3 bases and J 0 bases, with 10 bases left between them. Germline V CDR1 and CDR2: ENHRY, SYGVKD. CDR3 DNA sequence: TGTGCCATCAGTGAAACAGGGTCTAGCACAGATACGCAGTATTTT. Protein product: CAISETGSSTDTQYF.

This clone was seen only once. J is TRBJ2-2 and V is TRBV2, with TRBD1 matching 8 bases. V shed 4 bases and J 4 bases; nucleotides not matched to a gene: 8. Germline V gene data show CDR1 as SNHLY and CDR2 as FYNNEI. The CDR3 length is 16 residues. The CDR3: CASSGRTGWGTGELFF. The CDR3 DNA reads TGTGCCAGCAGTGGCCGGACAGGGTGGGGCACCGGGGAGCTGTTTTTT.

The chain couples TRBV6-5 to TRBJ2-7, with a possible D match to TRBD1 (7 bases). CDR1 is MNHEY and CDR2 is SVGAGI in the germline V gene. This CDR3 is 15 amino acids long. Trimming removed 6 bases at V and 7 bases at J, with 22 bases between. The CDR3 DNA reads as TGTGCCAGCAGATTCATGACTAGGGGGCAGGGTGAGCAGTACTTC. Its protein product is CASRFMTRGQGEQYF.

The chain links TRBV9 to TRBJ2-5; no reliable D call. V lost 0 bases and J 5 bases, leaving 11 bases between the germline ends. The germline V gene has CDR1 SGDLS and CDR2 YYNGEE. The CDR3 length is 14 residues. CDR3 in DNA: TGTGCCAGCAGCGTAGCGTTATTTGGGGAGACCCAGTACTTC. It yields the protein CASSVALFGETQYF.

V is TRBV5-4 and J is TRBJ1-2; 9 positions match TRBD1. The J segment lost 5 bases and the V segment lost 0 bases, leaving 5 bases of the junction unmatched. This CDR3 comprises 15 residues. The germline V gene encodes CDR1 SGHNT and CDR2 YYREEE (reference sequence). CDR3 in amino acids: CASSLGWGTGYGYTF. The CDR3 DNA reads TGTGCCAGCAGCTTGGGATGGGGGACAGGGTATGGCTACACCTTC.

V and J are TRBV19 and TRBJ1-1; D is unresolved. CDR1 and CDR2 (germline): LNHDA, SQIVND (reference sequence). Trimming left V 9 bases short and J 3 bases short, with 11 bases between. This CDR3 comprises 12 residues. CDR3 in amino acids: CARGRSHTEAFF. The CDR3 DNA sequence: TGTGCCAGGGGCAGAAGCCACACTGAAGCTTTCTTT.

CDR3 DNA sequence: TGTGCCAGCAGCTTGGACAGGGGGCCAGGCGAGCAGTACTTC. The encoded protein is CASSLDRGPGEQYF. This chain links TRBV5-4 with TRBJ2-7, with 9 bases that match TRBD1. V trimming: 0 bases; J trimming: 6 bases; junction bases outside the gene matches: 4. Germline loops: CDR1 SGHNT, CDR2 YYREEE (reference sequence). CDR3 length equals 14 residues.

This chain connects TRBV19 to TRBJ2-7, with D possibly TRBD2 on 6 matching bases. The CDR3 loop spans 16 amino acids. Germline V lookup: CDR1 LNHDA, CDR2 SQIVND (reference sequence). Trimming pared 3 bases from V and 10 bases from J, leaving 25 bases between. The CDR3 loop reads CASSIGGSRVNQLQYF. The CDR3 nucleotides read TGTGCCAGTAGTATTGGAGGGTCGAGAGTCAACCAGCTACAGTACTTC.

The chain recombines TRBV28 with TRBJ1-2; possible D gene TRBD1, 6 bases. Germline CDR1 is MDHEN and CDR2 is SYDVKM. This CDR3 contains 15 residues. The V end was cut by 4 bases, the J end by 3 bases, with 15 bases between. CDR3 loop: CASSSEGVGDYGYTF. The CDR3 DNA is TGTGCCAGCAGTTCAGAGGGGGTAGGGGACTATGGCTACACCTTC.

V gene TRBV30 combines with J gene TRBJ2-5, with D uncertain. CDR3 length equals 14 residues. V was trimmed by 0 bases and J by 5 bases, leaving 13 bases between them. Germline CDR1 reads GTSNPN; CDR2 reads SVGIG (reference sequence). CDR3 in DNA: TGTGCCTGGAGTGTTAGTAGGATCGGGGAGACCCAGTACTTC. It encodes CAWSVSRIGETQYF. The full variable domain, in which reference TRBV30 and TRBJ2-5 provide the parts outside the CDR3, is SQTIHQWPATLVQPVGSPLSLECTVEGTSNPNLYWYRQAAGRGLQLLFYSVGIGQISSEVPQNLSASRPQDRQFILSSKKLLLSDSGFYLCAWSVSRIGETQYFGPGTRLLVL.

This chain links TRBV11-2 with TRBJ2-2, with no clear D. The V end was cut by 5 bases, the J end by 3 bases, with 7 bases between. The CDR3 runs 13 residues. Germline V gives CDR1 SGHAT, CDR2 FQNNGV. CDR3 in amino acids: CASSPTDTGELFF. As DNA, the CDR3 is TGTGCCAGCAGCCCAACCGACACCGGGGAGCTGTTTTTT.

This clone was recorded once. The chain is built from TRBV11-2 and TRBJ1-2; 7 nucleotides line up with TRBD1. Germline V lookup: CDR1 SGHAT, CDR2 FQNNGV. CDR3 size: 15 residues. J was trimmed by 3 bases and V by 3 bases; bases with no gene match: 7. The CDR3 reads CASSLRGGPDYGYTF. CDR3 nucleotide sequence: TGTGCCAGCAGCTTGAGAGGGGGCCCCGACTATGGCTACACCTTC.

This CDR3 is CASSLNAGYNEQFF. The CDR3 DNA is TGTGCCAGCAGCTTAAATGCCGGCTACAATGAGCAGTTCTTC. The genes are TRBV7-9 and TRBJ2-1; D is uncertain. The V gene's germline CDR1 is SEHNR and CDR2 FQNEAQ (reference sequence). CDR3 length: 14 amino acids. V lost 2 bases and J lost 3, with 8 bases in between.

This chain connects TRBV27 to TRBJ1-5; D unclear. CDR1 and CDR2 (germline): MNHEY, SMNVEV (reference sequence). V was cut by 6 bases and J by 0 bases, with 9 bases left in between. The CDR3 is 14 residues long. The chain's CDR3 is CASRFGNSNQPQHF. CDR3 sequence (DNA): TGTGCCAGCAGATTCGGAAATAGCAATCAGCCCCAGCATTTT.

The V gene is TRBV7-7, the J gene TRBJ2-7; D not certain. Germline CDR1 reads SSHAT; CDR2 reads FNYEAQ (reference sequence). This CDR3 spans 13 amino acids. Trimming cost V 8 bases and J 0 bases, with 11 bases left between them. The CDR3 nucleotides are TGTGCCAGCTACAAGGGCTTCTCCTACGAGCAGTACTTC. This codes for CASYKGFSYEQYF.

The chain combines TRBV28 with TRBJ2-2; TRBD1 aligns across 8 bases. Germline assignment: CDR1 MDHEN and CDR2 SYDVKM. Unmatched junction bases numbered 8, after V lost 4 bases and J lost 4 bases. The CDR3 is 16 residues long. The CDR3 nucleotides read TGTGCCAGCAGTTCACCGGGACAGGTAGTCACCGGGGAGCTGTTTTTT. This translates into CASSSPGQVVTGELFF.

The rearrangement uses TRBV19 and TRBJ1-1; 8 nucleotides line up with TRBD1. CDR1 and CDR2 from the germline V gene are LNHDA and SQIVND (reference sequence). The CDR3 is 14 amino acids. The V segment lost 3 bases and the J segment 5 bases; nucleotides outside the gene matches: 5. The DNA of the CDR3 is TGTGCCAGTAGTATTGGACAGGGAAGGACTGAAGCTTTCTTT. Protein product: CASSIGQGRTEAFF.

The chain uses TRBV30 and TRBJ2-3; 10 nucleotides align to TRBD1. Germline trimming cut 2 bases from V and 4 bases from J; bases unmatched to any gene: 9. The CDR3 is 16 amino acids. The germline gives CDR1 GTSNPN, CDR2 SVGIG (reference sequence). The CDR3 DNA reads TGTGCCTGGAGTATCTTGGGACAGGGGAACGCAGATACGCAGTATTTT. Protein: CAWSILGQGNADTQYF. The full variable domain, its missing parts supplied by reference TRBV30 and TRBJ2-3, is SQTIHQWPATLVQPVGSPLSLECTVEGTSNPNLYWYRQAAGRGLQLLFYSVGIGQISSEVPQNLSASRPQDRQFILSSKKLLLSDSGFYLCAWSILGQGNADTQYFGPGTRLTVL.

The V and J genes are TRBV5-6 and TRBJ1-2; 9 bases align to TRBD1. CDR1 is SGHDT and CDR2 is YYEEEE in the germline V gene. J lost 7 bases, V lost 5 bases, and 15 bases had no gene match. The CDR3 extends over 16 amino acids. CDR3 coding DNA: TGTGCCAGCAGGCGCGGCCCCCGGGACAGGGACCGTGGCTACACCTTC. Its translation is CASRRGPRDRDRGYTF.

V gene TRBV9 combines with J gene TRBJ1-3, with TRBD1 matching over 9 bases. This CDR3 comprises 17 residues. With 1 base clipped from V and 0 bases from J, the junction kept 5 bases outside the gene matches. The germline V gene encodes CDR1 SGDLS and CDR2 YYNGEE. This chain's CDR3 is CASSVYGQGPSGNTIYF. CDR3 bases: TGTGCCAGCAGCGTATACGGACAGGGGCCCTCTGGAAACACCATATATTTT.

The rearrangement joins TRBV5-5 to TRBJ1-5; D not resolved. The CDR3 totals 15 residues. Germline-derived CDR1 and CDR2 are SGHKS and YYEKEE (reference sequence). Trimming pared 4 bases from V and 6 bases from J, leaving 17 bases between. As DNA, the CDR3 is TGTGCCAGCAGCCCAGAATGGGGAGTTTCTCAGCCCCAGCATTTT. Its protein product is CASSPEWGVSQPQHF.

The chain couples TRBV19 to TRBJ2-7; 8 bases line up with TRBD1. The trim removed 4 bases at V and 2 bases at J, leaving 4 bases unmatched. The CDR3 length is 14 residues. Germline CDR1 is LNHDA and CDR2 is SQIVND (reference sequence). The CDR3 DNA follows: TGTGCCAGTAGTAATGACAGGGGCGCCTACGAGCAGTACTTC. It specifies CASSNDRGAYEQYF.

The chain employs TRBV6-1 and TRBJ1-5; D call uncertain. With 2 bases removed from V and 7 bases from J, the gap between germline ends came to 18 bases. Germline lookup yields CDR1 MNHNS and CDR2 SASEGT. This CDR3 spans 16 amino acids. The CDR3 DNA follows: TGTGCCAGCAGTGAACAGGCAATGGTCGGGATACAGCCCCAGCATTTT. Translated: CASSEQAMVGIQPQHF.

The genes are TRBV5-1 and TRBJ1-1; D is perhaps TRBD1 (5 bases). Trimming removed 4 bases at V and 1 base at J, with 17 bases between. Germline CDR1 and CDR2: SGHRS and YFSETQ. This CDR3 has 16 amino acids. The CDR3 nucleotides are TGCGCCAGCAGCCGCCTTGTAGGGGTGGGGAACACTGAAGCTTTCTTT. Translated: CASSRLVGVGNTEAFF. The whole variable domain, filled in from reference TRBV5-1 and TRBJ1-1, reads KAGVTQTPRYLIKTRGQQVTLSCSPISGHRSVSWYQQTPGQGLQFLFEYFSETQRNKGNFPGRFSGRQFSNSRSEMNVSTLELGDSALYLCASSRLVGVGNTEAFFGQGTRLTVV.

This chain links TRBV5-6 with TRBJ1-1; D may be TRBD1 (5 bases). V was shortened by 4 bases and J by 6 bases, with 10 bases between the two germline ends. The CDR3 covers 12 residues. The germline gives CDR1 SGHDT, CDR2 YYEEEE. The CDR3 here is CASSEGRSEAFF. CDR3 DNA: TGTGCCAGCAGCGAGGGGCGATCTGAAGCTTTCTTT. Combining the CDR3 with reference TRBV5-6 and TRBJ1-1 gives the whole variable domain DAGVTQSPTHLIKTRGQQVTLRCSPKSGHDTVSWYQQALGQGPQFIFQYYEEEERQRGNFPDRFSGHQFPNYSSELNVNALLLGDSALYLCASSEGRSEAFFGQGTRLTVV.

The chain is built from TRBV28 and TRBJ2-2; D tentatively fits TRBD1 or TRBD2 (7 bases each). Trimming stripped 6 bases from V and 5 bases from J, with 19 bases between. The CDR3 extends over 16 amino acids. Germline lookup yields CDR1 MDHEN and CDR2 SYDVKM. The CDR3 loop is CASSLTTGRGTGELFF. DNA of the CDR3: TGTGCCAGCAGCCTAACGACAGGGAGGGGTACCGGGGAGCTGTTTTTT.

Points on this clone: In the same sample, other DNA sequences code for this CDR3. The gene calls are TRBV9 and TRBJ1-3; no clear D. V lost 2 bases, J lost 4 bases, and 13 bases lay in between. There are 15 residues in the CDR3. CDR1 and CDR2 (germline): SGDLS, YYNGEE. Written as DNA, the CDR3 is TGTGCCAGCAGCGTGGCGCAGCGAGGCGGAAACACCATATATTTT. This encodes CASSVAQRGGNTIYF.

This chain connects TRBV11-2 to TRBJ1-6; D is possibly TRBD1 (5 bases). This CDR3 comprises 14 residues. CDR1 SGHAT and CDR2 FQNNGV come from the germline V gene. V was shortened by 3 bases and J by 7 bases, with 10 bases between the two germline ends. The CDR3 nucleotides are TGTGCCAGCAGCTTTGGCCGGGGGAATTCACCCCTCCACTTT. Protein: CASSFGRGNSPLHF.